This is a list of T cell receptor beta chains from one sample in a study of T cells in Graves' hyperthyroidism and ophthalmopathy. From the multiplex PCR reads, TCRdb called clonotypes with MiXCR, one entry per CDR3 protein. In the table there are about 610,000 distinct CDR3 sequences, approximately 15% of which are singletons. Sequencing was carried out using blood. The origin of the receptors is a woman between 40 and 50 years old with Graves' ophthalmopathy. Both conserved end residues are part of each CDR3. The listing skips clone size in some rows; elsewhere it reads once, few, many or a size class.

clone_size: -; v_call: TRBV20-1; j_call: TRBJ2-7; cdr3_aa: CSAYGTSGGYEQYF
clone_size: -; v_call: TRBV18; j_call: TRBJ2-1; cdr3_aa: CASSPQGREVNEQFF
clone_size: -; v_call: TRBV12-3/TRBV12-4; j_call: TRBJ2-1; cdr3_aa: CASSQPTGVNNEQFF
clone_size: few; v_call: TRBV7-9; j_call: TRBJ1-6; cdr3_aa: CASSQDRLYSPLHF
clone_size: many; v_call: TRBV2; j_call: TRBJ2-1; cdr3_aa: CASRPGQGASEQFF
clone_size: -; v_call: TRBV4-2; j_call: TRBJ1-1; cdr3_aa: CASSQDGITEAFF
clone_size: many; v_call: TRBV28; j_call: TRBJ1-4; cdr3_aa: CASRAGWNEKLFF
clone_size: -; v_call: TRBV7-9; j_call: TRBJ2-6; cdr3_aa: CASSRQAGGPGGANVLTF
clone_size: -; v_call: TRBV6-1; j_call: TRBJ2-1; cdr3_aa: CASSGSGTSGYNEQFF
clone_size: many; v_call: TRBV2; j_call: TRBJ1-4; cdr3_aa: CASAGQGYEKLFF
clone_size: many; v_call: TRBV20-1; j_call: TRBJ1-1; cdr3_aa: CSANPGQGALTEAFF
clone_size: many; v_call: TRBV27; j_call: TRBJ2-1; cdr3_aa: CASAPRFSGRLSYNEQFF
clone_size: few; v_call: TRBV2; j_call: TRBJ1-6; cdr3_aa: CASRDGPSSPLHF
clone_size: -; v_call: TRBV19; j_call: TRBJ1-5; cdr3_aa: CASSITGYYQPQHF
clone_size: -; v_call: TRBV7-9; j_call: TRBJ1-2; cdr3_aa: CASGYLNYGYTF
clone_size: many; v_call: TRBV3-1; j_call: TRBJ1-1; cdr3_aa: CASSQPRIQGMNTEAFF
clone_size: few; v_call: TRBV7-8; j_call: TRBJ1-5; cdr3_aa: CASSRDRVLVQPQHF